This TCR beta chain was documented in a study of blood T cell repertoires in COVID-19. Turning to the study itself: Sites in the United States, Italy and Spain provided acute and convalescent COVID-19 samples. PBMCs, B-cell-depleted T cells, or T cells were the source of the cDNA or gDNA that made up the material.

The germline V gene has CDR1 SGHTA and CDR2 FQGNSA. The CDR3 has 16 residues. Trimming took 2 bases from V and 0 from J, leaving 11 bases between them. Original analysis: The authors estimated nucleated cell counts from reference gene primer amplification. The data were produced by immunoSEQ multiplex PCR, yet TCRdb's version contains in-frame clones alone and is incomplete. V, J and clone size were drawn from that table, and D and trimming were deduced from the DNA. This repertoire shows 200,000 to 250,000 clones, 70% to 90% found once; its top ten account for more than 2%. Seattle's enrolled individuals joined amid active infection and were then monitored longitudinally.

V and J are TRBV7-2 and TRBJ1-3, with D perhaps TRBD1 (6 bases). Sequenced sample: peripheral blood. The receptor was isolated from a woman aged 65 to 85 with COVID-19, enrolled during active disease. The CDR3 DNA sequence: TGTGCCAGCAGCTTAACAGGGCCCCGCTCTGGAAACACCATATATTTT. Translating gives CASSLTGPRSGNTIYF.